A single T cell receptor beta chain is shown here with its context. A quantity of about 0.5 to 1 ug RNA underwent reverse transcription using random hexamers. Amplification of TCR beta CDR3 was carried out by immunoSEQ multiplex PCR, which covered 54 Vbeta and 13 Jbeta segments. A single record per CDR3 protein comes from TCRdb applying MiXCR to the immunoSEQ multiplex PCR reads. The repertoire holds 150,000 to 200,000 distinct CDR3 sequences, with around 95% as singletons. These data originate in a study of CD8 T cells in Susac syndrome. The sequencing sample was made of CD4+ T cells from PBMCs. The source of this sequence is a human donor in good health.

The CDR3 is CASSWDREVMYF. The CDR3 coding sequence is TGTGCCAGCAGCTGGGACCGGGAGGTAATGTATTTT. The V gene is TRBV5-6, the J gene TRBJ2-3; 7 bases align to TRBD2. Germline assignment: CDR1 SGHDT and CDR2 YYEEEE. This CDR3 spans 12 amino acids. The V gene end was trimmed by 3 bases and the J gene end by 14 bases; junction bases not matched to a gene: 9.